This T cell receptor (beta chain) is drawn from a study of T-cell reconstitution after alpha-beta-depleted transplantation in children. Molecular barcoding with unique molecular identifiers was used for the TCRbeta library. From the PCR reads, TCRdb called clonotypes with MiXCR, one entry per CDR3 protein. The sample carries around 600,000 distinct CDR3 sequences, about 23% recorded once. This clonotype was seen only a few times. The antigen is undetermined. Germline CDR1 LNHDA, CDR2 SQIVND (reference sequence). The ends were cut back, 3 bases at V and 7 bases at J, with 13 bases in the middle. This CDR3 has 15 amino acids. Findings and caveats of the study: By one year post-transplant, T-cell counts and diversity largely arose from T cells that were newly produced.

V and J are TRBV19 and TRBJ2-6; a weak D match, TRBD2 (7 bases). Specimen: PBMCs, mostly from graft donor cells, collected 360 days after TCRalphabeta/CD19-depleted stem cell transplant. The TCR was taken from a boy younger than two who had a stem cell transplant for acute myeloid leukemia, so the T cells may come from the graft donor. The CDR3 DNA reads TGTGCCAGTAGTATTTCGGGGGGCCTCGCCAACGTCCTGACTTTC. Its protein is CASSISGGLANVLTF.